The present entry profiles one TCR beta chain with its context. Its antigen is as yet unknown. This entry is derived from a study of T cells after yellow fever vaccination. TCRdb redid the calling of the 5' RACE reads with MiXCR, one entry per CDR3 protein. The repertoire consists of some 300,000 distinct CDR3 sequences, with approximately 8% occurring once and the leading ten covering about 3%. Whole-study findings and limits: Weaker overall was a secondary response that nonetheless peaked faster, on day 5 versus 15.

The CDR3 extends over 15 amino acids. Trimming removed 7 bases from V and 4 bases from J, with 19 bases in between. Per germline, CDR1 MDHEN and CDR2 SYDVKM. The specimen was CD4+ T cells sorted from PBMCs, collected 5 days after the yellow fever booster vaccination. V is TRBV28 and J is TRBJ1-2; tentative D call: TRBD1 (6 bases). The TCR sequence derives from a young man who received the YFV17D yellow fever vaccine. The CDR3: CASTPPGAGAYGYTF. The CDR3 DNA sequence: TGTGCCAGCACCCCACCGGGGGCAGGGGCCTATGGCTACACCTTC.